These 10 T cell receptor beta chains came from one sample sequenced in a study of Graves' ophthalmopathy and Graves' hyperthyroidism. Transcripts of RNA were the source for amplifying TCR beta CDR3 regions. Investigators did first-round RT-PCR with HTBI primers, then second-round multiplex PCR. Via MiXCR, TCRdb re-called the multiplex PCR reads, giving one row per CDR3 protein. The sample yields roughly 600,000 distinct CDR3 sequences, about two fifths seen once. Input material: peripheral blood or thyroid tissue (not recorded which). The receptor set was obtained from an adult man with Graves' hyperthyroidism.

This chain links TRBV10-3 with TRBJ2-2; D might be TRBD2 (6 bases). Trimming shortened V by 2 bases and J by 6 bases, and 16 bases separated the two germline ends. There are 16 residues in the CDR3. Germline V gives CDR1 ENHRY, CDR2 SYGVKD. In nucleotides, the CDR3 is TGTGCCATCAGTGAGCCGGAGGGAGGCGGGGCCGGGGAGCTGTTTTTT. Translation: CAISEPEGGGAGELFF.

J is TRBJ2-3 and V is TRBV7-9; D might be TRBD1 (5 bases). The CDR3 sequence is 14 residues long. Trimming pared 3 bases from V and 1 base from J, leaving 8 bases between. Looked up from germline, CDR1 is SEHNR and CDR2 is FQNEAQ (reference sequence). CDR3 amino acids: CASSLVRGTDTQYF. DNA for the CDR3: TGTGCCAGCAGCTTGGTCAGGGGCACAGATACGCAGTATTTT.

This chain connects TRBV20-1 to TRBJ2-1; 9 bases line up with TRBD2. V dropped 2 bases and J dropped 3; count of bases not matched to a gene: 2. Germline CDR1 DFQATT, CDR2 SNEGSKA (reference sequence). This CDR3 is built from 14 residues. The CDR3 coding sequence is TGCAGTGCTAGACTAGCGGGGTTCTACAATGAGCAGTTCTTC. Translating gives CSARLAGFYNEQFF.

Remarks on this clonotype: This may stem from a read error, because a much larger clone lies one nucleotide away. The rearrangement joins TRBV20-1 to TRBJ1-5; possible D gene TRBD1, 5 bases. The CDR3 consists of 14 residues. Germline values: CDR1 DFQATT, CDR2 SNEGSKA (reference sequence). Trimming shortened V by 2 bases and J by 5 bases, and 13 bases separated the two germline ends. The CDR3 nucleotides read TGCAGTGCTAGACCGACAGAATTTCATCAGCCCCAGCATTTT. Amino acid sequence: CSARPTEFHQPQHF.

CDR3 nucleotide sequence: TGTGCCAGCAGCTTCAACAGAATACAAGAGACCCAGTACTTC. Amino acids: CASSFNRIQETQYF. This rearrangement joins TRBV7-9 to TRBJ2-5; D is ambiguous. Between the trimmed V and J ends, which lost 3 bases and 2 bases, there was a span of 10 bases. The CDR3 extends over 14 amino acids. The germline CDR1 and CDR2 sequences are SEHNR and FQNEAQ (reference sequence).

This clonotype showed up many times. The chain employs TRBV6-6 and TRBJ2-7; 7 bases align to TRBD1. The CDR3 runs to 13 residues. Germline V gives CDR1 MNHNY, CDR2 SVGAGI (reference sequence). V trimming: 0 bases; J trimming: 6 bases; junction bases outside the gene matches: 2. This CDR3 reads CASSYSDRAEQYF. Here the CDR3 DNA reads TGTGCCAGCAGTTACTCCGACAGGGCCGAGCAGTACTTC.

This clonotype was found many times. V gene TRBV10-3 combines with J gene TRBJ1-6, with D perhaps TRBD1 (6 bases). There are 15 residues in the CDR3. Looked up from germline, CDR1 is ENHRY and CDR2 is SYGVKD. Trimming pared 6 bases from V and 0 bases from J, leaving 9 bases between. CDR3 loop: CAIRDSSSYNSPLHF. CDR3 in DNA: TGTGCCATCAGGGACAGTAGCTCCTATAATTCACCCCTCCACTTT.

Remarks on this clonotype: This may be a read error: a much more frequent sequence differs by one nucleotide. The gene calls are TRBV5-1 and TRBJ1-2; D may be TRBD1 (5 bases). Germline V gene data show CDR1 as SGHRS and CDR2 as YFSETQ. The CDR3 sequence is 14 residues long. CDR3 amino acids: CASSPAVGTIRYTF. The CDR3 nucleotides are TGTGCCAGCAGCCCTGCGGTGGGGACCATCCGCTACACCTTC.

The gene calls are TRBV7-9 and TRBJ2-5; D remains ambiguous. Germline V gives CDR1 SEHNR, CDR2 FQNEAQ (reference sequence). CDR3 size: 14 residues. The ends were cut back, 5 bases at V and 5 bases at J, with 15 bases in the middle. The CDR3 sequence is CASSEVGSAETQYF. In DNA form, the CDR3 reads TGTGCCAGCAGCGAAGTCGGGTCCGCGGAGACCCAGTACTTC.

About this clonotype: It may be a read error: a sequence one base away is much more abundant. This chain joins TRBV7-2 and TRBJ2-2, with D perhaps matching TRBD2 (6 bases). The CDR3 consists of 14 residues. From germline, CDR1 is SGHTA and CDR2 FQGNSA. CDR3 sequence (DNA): TGTGCCAGCAGCTTAGCACCTCGGGGCGGGGCGCTGTTTTTT. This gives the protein CASSLAPRGGALFF.